The rows below give T cell receptor beta chains drawn from one sample of a study of T cell changes during pregnancy in multiple sclerosis. Assay used: immunoSEQ multiplex PCR; TCRdb lists only in-frame clones, some missing. Among about 54,000 clones listed, more than 90% were seen once. The specimen was peripheral blood, collected after pregnancy. Every receptor here comes from a female donor in good health, enrolled as a control in a pregnancy study. Each CDR3 is given with its conserved first and last residue. The order of the fields is D gene, J gene, V gene, clone size, CDR3 protein, CDR3 DNA. D genes are given only for firm matches. Only some rows state a clone size, as once, few, many or a class for expanded clones.

.	TRBJ2-3	TRBV18	.	CASSPPRKESTDTQYF	TGTGCCAGCTCACCACCGAGGAAGGAAAGCACAGATACGCAGTATTTT
.	TRBJ2-7	TRBV4-3	.	CASSQEGGPYEQYF	TGCGCCAGCAGCCAAGAGGGCGGGCCCTACGAGCAGTACTTC
.	TRBJ2-3	TRBV5-4	few	CASSSGVTITDTQYF	TGTGCCAGCAGCTCGGGTGTGACCATCACAGATACGCAGTATTTT
.	TRBJ1-6	TRBV19	.	CASSTTGRSYNSPLHF	TGTGCCAGTAGTACTACAGGGAGATCCTATAATTCACCCCTCCACTTT
.	TRBJ2-6	TRBV19	.	CASSERRSSGANVLTF	TGTGCCAGTAGCGAGAGACGGAGCTCTGGGGCCAACGTCCTGACTTTC
.	TRBJ2-2	TRBV5-1	.	CASSFFAGTNTGELFF	TGCGCCAGCAGCTTTTTCGCAGGGACGAACACCGGGGAGCTGTTTTTT
.	TRBJ1-3	TRBV5-5	.	CASSLNFYSSGNTIYF	TGTGCCAGCAGCTTGAATTTCTATTCCTCTGGAAACACCATATATTTT
TRBD1	TRBJ1-1	TRBV5-1	.	CASSFGQGGTEAFF	TGCGCCAGCAGCTTTGGACAGGGGGGCACTGAAGCTTTCTTT
TRBD1	TRBJ1-2	TRBV7-2	.	CASSSGAGQGFGYTF	TGTGCCAGCAGCTCGGGGGCGGGACAGGGCTTTGGCTACACCTTC
.	TRBJ1-2	TRBV7-9	.	CASSLSLNYGYTF	TGTGCCAGCAGCTTGTCACTTAACTATGGCTACACCTTC
.	TRBJ1-4	TRBV15	.	CATSREGVTNEKLFF	TGTGCCACCAGCAGAGAAGGGGTGACTAATGAAAAACTGTTTTTT
TRBD2	TRBJ2-1	TRBV28	.	CASSLAGDIDEQFF	TGTGCCAGCAGTTTAGCGGGAGATATCGATGAGCAGTTCTTC
TRBD1	TRBJ1-6	TRBV5-4	.	CASSFAGTGGSPLHF	TGTGCCAGCAGCTTTGCCGGGACAGGGGGTTCACCCCTCCACTTT
.	TRBJ1-1	TRBV12-5	once	CASGSGWVGGRVEAFF	TGTGCTAGTGGTTCGGGGTGGGTCGGGGGGCGGGTTGAAGCTTTCTTT
TRBD1	TRBJ1-2	TRBV11-2	.	CASSPDRVWHTF	TGTGCCAGCAGCCCCGACAGGGTTTGGCACACCTTC
.	TRBJ2-1	TRBV14	.	CASSLSSRVHNEQFF	TGTGCCAGCAGCCTTAGTAGCAGGGTCCACAATGAGCAGTTCTTC
.	TRBJ1-2	TRBV7-9	.	CASSLEQYYGYTF	TGTGCCAGCAGCTTAGAACAGTACTATGGCTACACCTTC
.	TRBJ2-1	TRBV5-6	.	CASSLEETASVF	TGTGCCAGCAGCTTAGAGGAGACTGCGTCAGTCTTC
TRBD1	TRBJ1-1	TRBV6-5	.	CASRSGGRTEAFF	TGTGCCAGCAGGTCAGGGGGCCGAACTGAAGCTTTCTTT
.	TRBJ2-3	TRBV5-6	.	CASSLRRGRADTQYF	TGTGCCAGCAGCTTGAGGCGGGGTCGCGCAGATACGCAGTATTTT
TRBD1	TRBJ2-1	TRBV19	.	CASFGQGQYNEQFF	TGTGCCAGTTTCGGACAGGGGCAATACAATGAGCAGTTCTTC
TRBD1	TRBJ1-1	TRBV12-5	.	CASGLARRDRATEAFF	TGTGCTAGTGGTTTGGCCCGCCGGGACAGGGCCACTGAAGCTTTCTTT
.	TRBJ1-2	TRBV11-2	.	CASSLDQAGGYTF	TGTGCCAGCAGCTTAGATCAGGCAGGGGGCTACACCTTC
.	TRBJ1-6	TRBV28	.	CASSFPRDSGSSPLHF	TGTGCCAGCAGTTTCCCCAGGGACTCGGGGAGTTCACCCCTCCACTTT
.	TRBJ2-7	TRBV2	.	CASSARFLSYEQYF	TGTGCCAGCAGTGCCAGGTTTCTCTCCTACGAGCAGTACTTC
TRBD1	TRBJ1-5	TRBV6-5	.	CASNPRQGQPQHF	TGTGCCAGCAACCCTCGACAGGGCCAGCCCCAGCATTTT
TRBD2	TRBJ2-1	TRBV18	.	CASSGLAGAYEQFF	TGTGCCAGCTCAGGACTAGCGGGAGCATATGAGCAGTTCTTC
.	TRBJ2-3	TRBV27	.	CASRRGTDTQYF	TGTGCCAGCAGGAGGGGCACAGATACGCAGTATTTT
.	TRBJ1-1	TRBV6-6	.	CASSLWGGANTEAFF	TGTGCCAGCTCCCTTTGGGGGGGAGCGAACACTGAAGCTTTCTTT
TRBD1	TRBJ2-7	TRBV5-4	.	CASSWGQVGSYEQYF	TGTGCCAGCAGCTGGGGACAGGTTGGCTCCTACGAGCAGTACTTC
TRBD2	TRBJ2-2	TRBV4-1	.	CASSQPTSGGNYRGGTGELFF	TGCGCCAGCAGCCAACCAACTAGCGGGGGGAACTACAGGGGTGGCACCGGGGAGCTGTTTTTT
.	TRBJ1-2	TRBV6-4	.	CASSDSRGPNYGYTF	TGTGCCAGCAGTGACTCAAGAGGGCCCAACTATGGCTACACCTTC
.	TRBJ1-6	TRBV18	.	CASSPHRQPYNSPLHF	TGTGCCAGCTCACCACATAGACAGCCCTATAATTCACCCCTCCACTTT
TRBD2	TRBJ2-3	TRBV2	.	CASSARGEMGGGAADTQYF	TGTGCCAGCAGTGCGAGAGGGGAAATGGGCGGGGGGGCGGCAGATACGCAGTATTTT
.	TRBJ1-5	TRBV15	.	CATSRDAYQPQHF	TGTGCCACCAGCAGAGATGCGTATCAGCCCCAGCATTTT
.	TRBJ2-7	TRBV18	.	CASSPRSQGLYEQYF	TGTGCCAGCTCACCACGAAGTCAGGGACTCTACGAGCAGTACTTC